This entry features one T cell receptor (beta chain) sequence. The antigen it binds to is not known. Base qualities are missing; no much larger clone stands one base away. For deep sequencing of PBMC libraries, mostly 400 to 550 ng of input genomic DNA was used, and six replicates were run per sample. The immunoSEQ hsTCRbeta kit was used to prepare TCRbeta libraries according to the manufacturer's instructions. Sequencing of the completed libraries took place using an Illumina NovaSeq 6000 S4 flow cell after they had been pooled to around 3.3 nM. The source study handled its data this way. The immunoSEQ Analyzer handled quality control and preprocessing of the raw data. The analysis was restricted to productive rearrangements, with each unique CDR3 amino acid sequence defining a clonotype. Using the R package tcR, the researchers computed the Gini-Simpson index as their estimate of repertoire clonality. Gini indices were compared with Student's t test, and associations with tumor size change were assessed by Pearson correlation. TCRdb limited this immuneACCESS table to in-frame rearrangements with V and J called. A share of clones is missing; checked studies link under half to unresolved V genes, and the rest is unexplained. Clone size and the V and J calls come from that table; the DNA yielded D and trimming. The table for this sample lists 17,000 or so clones; around 62% of them were counted only once. The ten biggest clones cover about 2.6% of the sample.

This record comes from a study of neoadjuvant anti-PD-1 for oral cavity cancer (dated by TCRdb to about 2021). In the study overall: Three to four biweekly doses of nivolumab at 3 mg/kg were mostly administered to patients before curative-intent surgical resection. A fourth nivolumab dose was given around day 43 to patients without progression, and definitive surgical resection was performed in those patients on days 50-56. Under RECIST 1.1, a patient counted as a responder if showing complete response, partial response or stable disease, and as a non-responder if showing progression. The parent correlative cohort had around 11 patients and a response rate of roughly 34%. What the work shows at the level of the full study, not this receptor alone: The TCR analyses had only three patients in each response group, and the authors called for validation in larger cohorts. Higher pretreatment blood Treg/Th17 ratios correlated with both higher pretreatment blood TCRbeta clonality and lower post-treatment tumor TCRbeta clonality. After neoadjuvant nivolumab, non-responders showed significantly higher T cell clonality (Gini index) in PBMCs than responders did.

The time point tag for this specimen amounts to: before neoadjuvant nivolumab. The patients had newly diagnosed stage II-IVA oral cavity squamous cell carcinoma and had not received any prior systemic or radiation treatment. Everyone in the cohort had locally advanced, HPV-negative oral cavity squamous cell carcinoma. No culture maintenance or expansion was done, as the peripheral blood mononuclear cells went straight to analysis. Samples came from a longitudinal correlative study of a single-arm phase II trial of neoadjuvant nivolumab in oral cavity squamous cell carcinoma. Genomic DNA-based TCRbeta sequencing was performed on subject-matched pre- and post-treatment PBMCs and tumors from three responders and three non-responders. Peripheral blood mononuclear cells were collected once before nivolumab treatment and again after treatment, at the time of surgery. The Maxwell RSC DNA from Cells kit was used to isolate genomic DNA from PBMCs.

V drops 2 bases and J drops 10 bases, leaving 12 bases in between. The CDR3 spans 12 residues, from the cysteine through the phenylalanine. The sequence is cut down to CDR3 DNA, 36 bases in frame from base 1. Reading the germline V gene (reference sequence) gives CDR1 GTSNPN and CDR2 SVGIG. Sequences were derived from PBMCs, sampled before nivolumab (anti-PD-1) treatment. The receptor's source is a person aged 35-79 years with oral cavity squamous cell carcinoma. The chain employs TRBV30 and TRBJ2-1; a tentative D match to TRBD2 spans 5 bases. This receptor has the CDR3 CAWSRSGWEQFF. The DNA sequence is as follows: TGTGCCTGGAGTAGGAGCGGCTGGGAGCAGTTCTTC.